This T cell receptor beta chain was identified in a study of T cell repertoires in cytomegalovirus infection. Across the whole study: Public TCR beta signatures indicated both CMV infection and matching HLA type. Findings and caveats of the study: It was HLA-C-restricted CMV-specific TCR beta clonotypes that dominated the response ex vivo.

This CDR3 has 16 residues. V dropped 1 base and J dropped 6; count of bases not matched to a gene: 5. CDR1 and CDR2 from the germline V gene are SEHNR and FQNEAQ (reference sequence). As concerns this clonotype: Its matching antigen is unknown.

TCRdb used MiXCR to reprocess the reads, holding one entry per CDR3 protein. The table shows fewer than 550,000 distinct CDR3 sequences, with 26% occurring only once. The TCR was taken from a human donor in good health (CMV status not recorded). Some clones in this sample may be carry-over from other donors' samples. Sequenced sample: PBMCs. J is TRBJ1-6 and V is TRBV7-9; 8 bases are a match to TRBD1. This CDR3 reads CASSLGTGSSNSPLHF. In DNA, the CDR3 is TGTGCCAGCAGCTTAGGGACAGGGTCGAGTAATTCACCCCTCCACTTT.